These 32 T cell receptor beta chains originate from one sample sequenced in a study of glioma-infiltrating T cells after dendritic cell vaccination. Time point indicated: after dendritic cell vaccination, including at tumor progression/relapse. The data were produced by immunoSEQ multiplex PCR, yet TCRdb's version contains in-frame clones alone and is incomplete. Found here are about 94,000 clones, 80% of them singletons; the top ten hold 5.4%. The input for sequencing was blood, taken after dendritic cell vaccination. Receptor source: a human donor with glioblastoma.

CDR3 region: CAWSVGGRLAGNTIYF. Here the CDR3 DNA reads TGTGCCTGGAGTGTCGGGGGGCGGTTGGCTGGAAACACCATATATTTT. V is TRBV30 and J is TRBJ1-3; tentatively, D is TRBD1 (6 bases). Between the trimmed V and J ends, which lost 0 bases and 2 bases, there was a span of 14 bases. The CDR3 extends over 16 amino acids. Germline V CDR1 and CDR2: GTSNPN, SVGIG (reference sequence).

V is TRBV4-2 and J is TRBJ2-2, with 14 bases fitting TRBD2. The CDR3 runs 20 residues. Trimming at V came to 1 base and at J to 4 bases, leaving 11 bases not matched to a gene. CDR1 and CDR2 from the germline V gene are LGHNA and YNFKEQ. The CDR3 DNA reads TGTGCCAGCAGCCAAGGAGCGACTAGCGGGGGGGCGGGGGGCACCGGGGAGCTGTTTTTT. The encoded protein is CASSQGATSGGAGGTGELFF.

The J gene is TRBJ2-2, the V gene TRBV10-3; 8 bases line up with TRBD1. V lost 3 bases, J lost 4 bases, and 4 bases stayed unmatched. Looked up from germline, CDR1 is ENHRY and CDR2 is SYGVKD. The length of the CDR3 is 15 residues. The CDR3 sequence: CAISDPGGSTGELFF. The CDR3 bases are TGTGCCATCAGTGATCCAGGGGGCAGCACCGGGGAGCTGTTTTTT.

V and J are TRBV5-6 and TRBJ1-6; no definite D call. The V gene's germline CDR1 is SGHDT and CDR2 YYEEEE. V lost 0 bases and J lost 7, with 11 bases in between. The CDR3 is 15 residues long. The DNA for the CDR3 is TGTGCCAGCAGCTTGGTTTCAGTACGCAATTCACCCCTCCACTTT. Its protein is CASSLVSVRNSPLHF.

This sequence joins TRBV5-1 and TRBJ2-2; D gene uncertain. The germline gives CDR1 SGHRS, CDR2 YFSETQ. The CDR3 contains 14 residues. With 2 bases removed from V and 5 bases from J, the gap between germline ends came to 10 bases. CDR3 sequence (DNA): TGCGCCAGCAGCTTACGCGCAGCGACCGGGGAGCTGTTTTTT. This translates into CASSLRAATGELFF.

The chain employs TRBV2 and TRBJ2-4; the D gene is possibly TRBD1 (5 bases). The CDR3 consists of 13 residues. V was shortened by 6 bases and J by 6 bases, with 12 bases between the two germline ends. Germline V gives CDR1 SNHLY, CDR2 FYNNEI. The CDR3 here is CASRWQGGNIQYF. The DNA for the CDR3 is TGTGCCAGCAGGTGGCAGGGCGGAAACATTCAGTACTTC.

This clone was picked up a small number of times. This chain connects TRBV10-1 to TRBJ1-5; a possible D gene is TRBD1 (6 bases). Germline loops: CDR1 WNHNN, CDR2 SYGVQD (reference sequence). V lost 11 bases and J lost 3, with 8 bases in between. The CDR3 consists of 11 residues. The CDR3 spells CAHRDNQPQHF. The CDR3 coding sequence is TGCGCCCACAGGGACAATCAGCCCCAGCATTTT.

Concerning this clone itself: Other DNA sequences of this sample code for an identical CDR3. The V call is TRBV6-1, the J call TRBJ1-1; 7 nucleotides match TRBD1. The junction had 5 bases not matched to a gene; V was cut back by 5 bases and J by 2 bases. The V gene's germline CDR1 is MNHNS and CDR2 SASEGT. This CDR3 has 14 amino acids. CDR3 amino acids: CASSPTGANTEAFF. The CDR3 nucleotides read TGTGCCAGCAGTCCAACAGGGGCCAACACTGAAGCTTTCTTT.

The genes are TRBV5-1 and TRBJ2-5; weak D call: TRBD1 (5 bases). There are 15 residues in the CDR3. Germline V gene data show CDR1 as SGHRS and CDR2 as YFSETQ. V was cut by 2 bases and J by 0 bases, with 11 bases left in between. The CDR3 coding sequence is TGCGCCAGCAGCTTAACCGGACACTACCAAGAGACCCAGTACTTC. This encodes CASSLTGHYQETQYF.

The V gene is TRBV5-1, the J gene TRBJ2-5; 10 bases line up with TRBD2. The ends lost 1 base at V and 4 bases at J; junction bases unmatched: 4. CDR1 and CDR2 (germline): SGHRS, YFSETQ. This CDR3 spans 15 amino acids. This CDR3 is CASSLSGGATETQYF. The CDR3 nucleotides read TGCGCCAGCAGCTTGAGCGGGGGGGCCACAGAGACCCAGTACTTC.

This clone was observed once. The V call is TRBV7-9, the J call TRBJ2-1; possibly TRBD1 for D (5 bases). This CDR3 spans 14 amino acids. Germline CDR1 and CDR2: SEHNR and FQNEAQ (reference sequence). The V end was cut by 5 bases, the J end by 5 bases, with 13 bases between. Here the CDR3 DNA reads TGTGCCAGCAGCCGTGGGGCAGGGAACAATGAGCAGTTCTTC. Its protein product is CASSRGAGNNEQFF.

This chain connects TRBV6-5 to TRBJ2-5, with D unclear. Germline V gene data show CDR1 as MNHEY and CDR2 as SVGAGI. The CDR3 runs 16 residues. The V and J ends lost 0 bases and 4 bases respectively, with 15 bases between them. The CDR3 protein is CASSYSRPPLRETQYF. In DNA form, the CDR3 reads TGTGCCAGCAGTTACTCCCGCCCCCCCTTGAGAGAGACCCAGTACTTC.

This clone turned up a few times. The chain recombines TRBV6-1 with TRBJ2-7; TRBD2 matches at 9 bases. The V segment lost 8 bases and the J segment 3 bases; nucleotides outside the gene matches: 5. The CDR3 length is 13 residues. Germline V CDR1 and CDR2: MNHNS, SASEGT. CDR3: CASRRGGLYEQYF. The CDR3 DNA follows: TGTGCCAGCCGGCGGGGGGGCCTCTACGAGCAGTACTTC.

J is TRBJ1-2 and V is TRBV6-5; no clear D. This CDR3 region has 13 residues. The ends were cut back, 0 bases at V and 7 bases at J, with 9 bases in the middle. Germline V gene sequence: CDR1 MNHEY, CDR2 SVGAGI. The CDR3 DNA sequence: TGTGCCAGCAGTTACTCGTCAGGTACTGGCTACACCTTC. Protein product: CASSYSSGTGYTF.

The chain uses TRBV19 and TRBJ1-4; the match to TRBD1 covers 12 bases. Germline CDR1 reads LNHDA; CDR2 reads SQIVND (reference sequence). The length of the CDR3 is 16 residues. V shed 7 bases, J shed 6 bases, and the junction held 9 bases outside the gene matches. The CDR3, as DNA: TGTGCCAGTACCCCCCGGGACAGGGGGCAGTATGAAAAACTGTTTTTT. This translates into CASTPRDRGQYEKLFF.

The chain couples TRBV29-1 to TRBJ1-4; D may be TRBD1 (6 bases). CDR1 SQVTM and CDR2 ANQGSEA come from the germline V gene. Trimming left V 6 bases short and J 2 bases short, with 10 bases between. The CDR3 totals 13 residues. Written as DNA, the CDR3 is TGCAGCGTATCGACAGGCACTAATGAAAAACTGTTTTTT. Translation: CSVSTGTNEKLFF.

In DNA, the CDR3 is TGTGCCAGCAGAGGGGAGGGAAGACAGACTGAAGCTTTCTTT. Translated: CASRGEGRQTEAFF. The chain has TRBV7-9 and TRBJ1-1; tentative D call: TRBD1 (5 bases). The CDR3 runs to 14 residues. Germline CDR1 reads SEHNR; CDR2 reads FQNEAQ (reference sequence). The V end lost 6 bases, the J end lost 5 bases, and 16 bases lay between the germline ends.

The chain links TRBV10-3 to TRBJ2-5; a possible D gene is TRBD2 (5 bases). The CDR3 has 15 residues. Trimming removed 0 bases at V and 2 bases at J, with 10 bases between. Germline loops: CDR1 ENHRY, CDR2 SYGVKD. DNA for the CDR3: TGTGCCATCAGTGAGTCACGGGGTGATCAAGAGACCCAGTACTTC. This codes for CAISESRGDQETQYF.

This clone was picked up a small number of times. The V and J genes are TRBV10-2 and TRBJ1-3; the match to TRBD1 covers 8 bases. The ends lost 7 bases at V and 0 bases at J; junction bases unmatched: 8. The germline gives CDR1 WSHSY, CDR2 SAAADI. This CDR3 is built from 16 residues. The CDR3: CASTLTGASSGNTIYF. The CDR3 DNA reads as TGCGCCAGCACACTGACAGGGGCCAGCTCTGGAAACACCATATATTTT.

The rearrangement joins TRBV5-4 to TRBJ1-2, with D perhaps TRBD1 (5 bases). The germline CDR1 and CDR2 sequences are SGHNT and YYREEE (reference sequence). V lost 3 bases and J lost 7, with 13 bases in between. The CDR3 sequence is 13 residues long. CDR3 amino acids: CASSSRVSSGYTF. The CDR3 bases are TGTGCCAGCAGCTCCAGGGTGTCTTCTGGCTACACCTTC.

DNA for the CDR3: TGCGCCAGCAGCTCCCTTAGCGGGGGGGCCTACGAGCAGTACTTC. Translating it yields CASSSLSGGAYEQYF. The chain carries TRBV5-1 and TRBJ2-7, with 11 bases identical to TRBD2. Looked up from germline, CDR1 is SGHRS and CDR2 is YFSETQ. CDR3 length equals 15 residues. V lost 3 bases, J lost 2 bases, and 4 bases stayed unmatched.

The chain joins TRBV15 to TRBJ2-7; 9 bases line up with TRBD2. Germline values: CDR1 LNHNV, CDR2 YYDKDF (reference sequence). Trimming at V came to 2 bases and at J to 2 bases, leaving 4 bases not matched to a gene. This CDR3 comprises 15 residues. CDR3 loop: CATSRLAGVAYEQYF. As DNA, the CDR3 is TGTGCCACCAGCAGATTAGCGGGGGTTGCCTACGAGCAGTACTTC.

CDR3 protein: CASKEQGAVTGELFF. CDR3 sequence (DNA): TGTGCCAGCAAAGAACAGGGGGCAGTCACCGGGGAGCTGTTTTTT. This sequence joins TRBV6-5 and TRBJ2-2; 9 nucleotides align to TRBD1. This CDR3 spans 15 amino acids. In germline, CDR1 is MNHEY, CDR2 SVGAGI. J gave up 4 bases and V 7 bases, and 7 bases lay outside the gene matches.

The chain combines TRBV4-2 with TRBJ2-2; TRBD2 is a possible D gene (5 bases). The germline V gene has CDR1 LGHNA and CDR2 YNFKEQ. Trimming left V 5 bases short and J 1 base short, with 11 bases between. CDR3 length equals 15 residues. In DNA, the CDR3 is TGTGCCAGCAGCTCTGAACGGGGGAACACCGGGGAGCTGTTTTTT. Translated: CASSSERGNTGELFF.

This rearrangement joins TRBV28 to TRBJ1-2; D not certain. CDR1 MDHEN and CDR2 SYDVKM come from the germline V gene. V lost 5 bases to trimming and J lost 1 base, with 5 bases between them. The CDR3 sequence is 12 residues long. In nucleotides, the CDR3 is TGTGCCAGCAGTCAACTTAACTATGGCTACACCTTC. Its translation is CASSQLNYGYTF.

CDR3 sequence (DNA): TGTGCCAGTACCAGGGACACCACAGATACGCAGTATTTT. Translated: CASTRDTTDTQYF. The genes are TRBV19 and TRBJ2-3; a weak D match, TRBD1 (6 bases). The germline V gene has CDR1 LNHDA and CDR2 SQIVND (reference sequence). V was pared by 7 bases and J by 2 bases, with 10 bases between. The CDR3 has 13 residues.

The rearrangement joins TRBV23-1 to TRBJ2-7; 9 nucleotides line up with TRBD2. Being an ORF, TRBV23-1 has a function that is uncertain. Trimming removed 3 bases from V and 6 bases from J; junction bases left unmatched: 18. The CDR3 extends over 18 amino acids. As DNA, the CDR3 is TGCGCCAGCAGTCACAATCCCCCCGTGGGACTAGCCCCCTTCGAGCAGTACTTC. Residues: CASSHNPPVGLAPFEQYF.

The chain combines TRBV7-9 with TRBJ1-1, with D possibly TRBD1 on 5 matching bases. The CDR3 sequence is 14 residues long. The V gene's germline CDR1 is SEHNR and CDR2 FQNEAQ (reference sequence). V gave up 1 base and J gave up 6 bases, with 12 bases separating them. CDR3 in DNA: TGTGCCAGCAGCTTAGAGGGTGGGGCGGCTGAAGCTTTCTTT. This encodes CASSLEGGAAEAFF.

CDR3 amino acids: CASSIHSRGNTEAFF. CDR3 nucleotides: TGTGCCAGTAGTATTCACAGCAGGGGAAACACTGAAGCTTTCTTT. The V gene is TRBV19, the J gene TRBJ1-1; tentative D call: TRBD1 (6 bases). V shed 3 bases and J shed 2 bases, with 13 bases lying between them. From germline, CDR1 is LNHDA and CDR2 SQIVND (reference sequence). This CDR3 has 15 amino acids.

The rearrangement uses TRBV9 and TRBJ2-1; D is undetermined. Germline assignment: CDR1 SGDLS and CDR2 YYNGEE. Trimming pared 0 bases from V and 2 bases from J, leaving 6 bases between. CDR3 length equals 14 residues. The CDR3 nucleotides read TGTGCCAGCAGCGTAGGGAGTACCTACAATGAGCAGTTCTTC. It encodes CASSVGSTYNEQFF.

The chain carries TRBV2 and TRBJ1-1; a weak D match, TRBD1 (5 bases). CDR1 and CDR2 from the germline V gene are SNHLY and FYNNEI. The CDR3 has 18 amino acids. Trimming removed 3 bases at V and 1 base at J, with 21 bases between. CDR3 coding DNA: TGTGCCAGCAGTGAGCCCCGGACGCCCACAAGGGGGAACACTGAAGCTTTCTTT. Its protein is CASSEPRTPTRGNTEAFF.

V gene TRBV6-5 combines with J gene TRBJ1-1, with D uncertain. Germline CDR1 reads MNHEY; CDR2 reads SVGAGI. This CDR3 contains 13 residues. The V gene lost 1 base and the J gene lost 2 bases, with 5 bases spanning the gap. The CDR3 DNA follows: TGTGCCAGCAGTTACTTACTTAACACTGAAGCTTTCTTT. Residues: CASSYLLNTEAFF.